This T cell receptor (beta chain) was obtained from a study of cytomegalovirus exposure and HLA in healthy donors. The assay was immunoSEQ multiplex PCR, and TCRdb's table has in-frame clones only and misses some. The sample records approximately 160,000 clones, around 85% being singletons. This clone was found a few times. Germline-derived CDR1 and CDR2 are GTSNPN and SVGIG (reference sequence). This CDR3 has 14 residues. Trimming took off 1 base at V and 7 bases at J, with 11 bases between the two ends. Sequencing was done on a sample of PBMCs. This receptor was identified in a man aged 25 to 45 in good health and CMV-seropositive. The chain recombines TRBV30 with TRBJ1-6; TRBD1 might be the D (6 bases). The CDR3 here is CAWSGTGRNSPLHF. CDR3 nucleotides: TGTGCCTGGAGTGGTACAGGGAGAAATTCACCCCTCCACTTT.